The rows below give T cell receptor beta chains drawn from one sample of a study of shared clonotypes between healthy human individuals. TCRdb's copy holds only in-frame clones and misses some; the assay was immunoSEQ multiplex PCR. The sample holds about 1.5 million clones; approximately 98% are singletons and the top ten take roughly 0.4%. The specimen sequenced was naive CD4+ T cells sorted from blood. The receptors stem from a young man in good health. CDR3s include the opening cysteine and the closing phenylalanine or tryptophan. A D gene is named only where the DNA matches it firmly. Some rows mark clone size as missing; the rest say once, few, many or name a class of expanded clone.

len	v_gene	d_gene	abundance	j_gene	CDR3aa	CDR3nt
11	TRBV7-9	-	-	TRBJ2-7	CASSLPGEQYF	TGTGCCAGCAGCTTACCGGGCGAGCAGTACTTC
17	TRBV11-1	TRBD2	-	TRBJ2-7	CASSYGTSGRFTYEQYF	TGTGCCAGCAGCTATGGGACTAGCGGGAGGTTTACCTACGAGCAGTACTTC
17	TRBV5-6	TRBD1	-	TRBJ1-5	CASSSGQRRLSNQPQHF	TGTGCCAGCAGCTCGGGACAGCGCCGTCTCAGCAATCAGCCCCAGCATTTT
16	TRBV29-1	-	-	TRBJ2-3	CSVQNTGGLPTDTQYF	TGCAGCGTACAAAATACCGGGGGGCTCCCCACAGATACGCAGTATTTT
12	TRBV2	TRBD2	-	TRBJ2-7	CASGRGRYEQYF	TGTGCCTCCGGGAGGGGCCGCTACGAGCAGTACTTC
15	TRBV2	TRBD1	-	TRBJ2-1	CASRVGTGTGNEQFF	TGTGCCAGCAGGGTAGGGACAGGGACAGGGAATGAGCAGTTCTTC
14	TRBV7-2	-	-	TRBJ2-4	CASSFGGAKNIQYF	TGTGCCAGCAGCTTCGGCGGGGCCAAAAACATTCAGTACTTC
14	TRBV5-6	-	-	TRBJ2-5	CASTGLGTEETQYF	TGTGCCAGCACCGGGCTCGGTACGGAGGAGACCCAGTACTTC
18	TRBV14	TRBD2	-	TRBJ2-1	CASSQDRLLAGGSGEQFF	TGTGCCAGCAGCCAGGACAGGCTACTAGCGGGAGGTTCAGGTGAGCAGTTCTTC
15	TRBV10-2	-	-	TRBJ2-7	CASLGPSPLAYAQYF	TGCGCCAGCTTGGGGCCCTCCCCATTGGCTTATGCGCAGTACTTC
14	TRBV18	-	-	TRBJ2-3	CASSAATETDTQYF	TGTGCCAGCTCAGCAGCGACCGAAACAGATACGCAGTATTTT
12	TRBV5-1	-	-	TRBJ2-7	CASSLERDGQYF	TGCGCCAGCAGCTTGGAACGGGACGGGCAGTACTTC
12	TRBV28	TRBD2	once	TRBJ2-1	CASGTSYTEQFF	TGTGCCAGCGGGACTAGCTATACTGAGCAGTTCTTC
13	TRBV30	-	-	TRBJ2-7	CAWSPDFVYEQYF	TGTGCCTGGAGTCCGGATTTTGTCTACGAGCAGTACTTC
15	TRBV4-1	TRBD1	-	TRBJ2-7	CASSFGTGTVHEQYF	TGCGCCAGCAGCTTCGGGACAGGGACGGTCCACGAGCAGTACTTC
15	TRBV10-3	-	-	TRBJ2-1	CAISEGRNGYNEQFF	TGTGCCATCAGTGAAGGGCGGAACGGCTACAATGAGCAGTTCTTC
14	TRBV19	-	-	TRBJ1-4	CASSTGTLKEKLFF	TGTGCCAGTAGTACCGGGACGTTGAAAGAAAAACTGTTTTTT
15	TRBV5-1	-	once	TRBJ2-1	CASSLGPGDYNEQFF	TGCGCCAGCAGCTTGGGGCCCGGAGACTACAATGAGCAGTTCTTC
15	TRBV28	TRBD2	-	TRBJ2-7	CASSPLAGVGYEQYF	TGTGCCAGCAGTCCCTTAGCGGGAGTAGGCTACGAGCAGTACTTC
13	TRBV19	-	-	TRBJ2-2	CASSSPGLGELFF	TGTGCCAGTAGTTCCCCAGGGCTCGGGGAGCTGTTTTTT
14	TRBV10-3	-	-	TRBJ1-1	CAISELTGLAEAFF	TGTGCCATCAGTGAGCTTACAGGGCTGGCTGAAGCTTTCTTT
14	TRBV7-8	TRBD1	-	TRBJ2-7	CASSLVTGGYEQYF	TGTGCCAGCAGCTTAGTGACAGGGGGATACGAGCAGTACTTC
14	TRBV29-1	TRBD2	-	TRBJ2-1	CSEISGRAWNEQFF	TGCAGCGAGATTAGCGGGAGGGCCTGGAATGAGCAGTTCTTC
15	TRBV11-3	TRBD1	-	TRBJ2-7	CASSFGTGPSYEQYF	TGTGCCAGCAGCTTCGGGACAGGGCCCTCCTATGAGCAGTACTTC
13	TRBV29-1	TRBD1	-	TRBJ2-7	CSAGQVNSYEQYF	TGCAGCGCTGGACAGGTAAACTCCTACGAGCAGTACTTC
14	TRBV5-1	TRBD1	-	TRBJ2-7	CASSTRGQAYEQYF	TGCGCCAGCAGCACGAGAGGACAGGCCTACGAGCAGTACTTC
14	TRBV18	-	-	TRBJ2-1	CASSPSTVYNEQFF	TGTGCCAGCTCACCGAGTACTGTCTACAATGAGCAGTTCTTC
15	TRBV27	TRBD1	-	TRBJ2-5	CASRPFDRGKETQYF	TGTGCCAGCAGGCCTTTTGACAGGGGAAAAGAGACCCAGTACTTC
12	TRBV11-1	-	-	TRBJ2-5	CASSRGQETQYF	TGTGCCAGCAGCAGGGGCCAAGAGACCCAGTACTTC
12	TRBV28	-	-	TRBJ1-2	CASSLGVGGYTF	TGTGCCAGCAGTCTAGGGGTCGGTGGCTACACCTTC
15	TRBV5-1	TRBD2	-	TRBJ2-3	CASSLGGTSMEPQYF	TGCGCCAGCAGCTTGGGCGGGACTAGTATGGAGCCGCAGTATTTT
15	TRBV7-6	-	-	TRBJ2-5	CASSLAAAAQETQYF	TGTGCCAGCAGCTTAGCGGCGGCGGCCCAAGAGACCCAGTACTTC
15	TRBV7-8	TRBD2	-	TRBJ2-3	CASSPWGGTGDTQYF	TGTGCCAGCAGCCCATGGGGAGGGACGGGAGATACGCAGTATTTT
15	TRBV6-1	TRBD2	-	TRBJ2-1	CATSLAGSSYNEQFF	TGTGCCACAAGTTTAGCGGGGAGCTCCTACAATGAGCAGTTCTTC